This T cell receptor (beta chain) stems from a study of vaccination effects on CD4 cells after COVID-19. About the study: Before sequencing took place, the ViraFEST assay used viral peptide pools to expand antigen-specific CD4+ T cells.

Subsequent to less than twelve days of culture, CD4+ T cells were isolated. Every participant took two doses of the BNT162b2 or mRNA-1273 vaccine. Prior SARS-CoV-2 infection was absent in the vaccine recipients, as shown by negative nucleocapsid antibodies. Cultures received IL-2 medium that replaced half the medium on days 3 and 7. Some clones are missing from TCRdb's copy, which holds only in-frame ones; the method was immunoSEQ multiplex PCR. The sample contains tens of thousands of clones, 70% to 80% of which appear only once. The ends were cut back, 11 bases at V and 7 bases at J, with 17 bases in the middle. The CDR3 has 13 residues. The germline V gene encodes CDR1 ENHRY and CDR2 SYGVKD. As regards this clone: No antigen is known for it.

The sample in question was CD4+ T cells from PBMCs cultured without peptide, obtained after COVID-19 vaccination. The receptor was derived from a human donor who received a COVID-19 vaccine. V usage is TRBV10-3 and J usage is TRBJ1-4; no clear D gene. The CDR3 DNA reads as TGTGCCTCCCGAGGCCAGGAGGGTGAAAAACTGTTTTTT. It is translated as CASRGQEGEKLFF.